This T cell receptor beta chain was identified during a study of T-cell reconstitution after alpha-beta-depleted transplantation in children. Using unique molecular identifiers, the investigators prepared the TCRbeta library. TCRdb processed the PCR reads anew with MiXCR; each CDR3 protein has one entry. The data contain hundreds of thousands of distinct CDR3 sequences, 10% to 15% of them singletons. Study observations and caveats: The study reportedly traced alpha-beta T cells about two months after transplant to several hundred expanded graft clones.

This clonotype has at least ten counts. Its specificity is unknown. This sample comprised PBMCs, obtained before TCRalphabeta/CD19-depleted stem cell transplant. The origin of this receptor is a girl aged 2 to 9 with congenital amegakaryocytic thrombocytopenia, due to receive a stem cell transplant.

The CDR3 sequence: CSDVRESTEAFF. The CDR3 region has the DNA TGCAGCGACGTCCGGGAGTCCACTGAAGCTTTCTTT. The genes are TRBV29-1 and TRBJ1-1; D is uncertain. Trimming removed 7 bases at V and 4 bases at J, with 13 bases between. CDR3 size: 12 residues. The germline CDR1 and CDR2 sequences are SQVTM and ANQGSEA.